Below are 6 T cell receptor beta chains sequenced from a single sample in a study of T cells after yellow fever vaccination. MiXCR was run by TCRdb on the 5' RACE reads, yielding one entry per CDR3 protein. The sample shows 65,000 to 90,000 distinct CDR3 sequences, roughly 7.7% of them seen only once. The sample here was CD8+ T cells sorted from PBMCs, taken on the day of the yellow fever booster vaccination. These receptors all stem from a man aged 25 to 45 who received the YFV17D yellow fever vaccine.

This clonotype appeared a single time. CDR3 bases: TGTGCCAGCAGCCTGGGCCTCGGCCCCCTCTATGGCTACACCTTC. It translates to CASSLGLGPLYGYTF. This chain joins TRBV7-2 and TRBJ1-2, with no clear D. The CDR3 totals 15 residues. Germline V gives CDR1 SGHTA, CDR2 FQGNSA. The V end was cut by 5 bases, the J end by 4 bases, with 17 bases between.

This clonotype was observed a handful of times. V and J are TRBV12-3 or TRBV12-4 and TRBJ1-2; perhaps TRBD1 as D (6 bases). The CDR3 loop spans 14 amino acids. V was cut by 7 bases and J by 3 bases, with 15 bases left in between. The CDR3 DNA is TGTGCCAGCACCGGAGGGGGGGTCGACTATGGCTACACCTTC. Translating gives CASTGGGVDYGYTF.

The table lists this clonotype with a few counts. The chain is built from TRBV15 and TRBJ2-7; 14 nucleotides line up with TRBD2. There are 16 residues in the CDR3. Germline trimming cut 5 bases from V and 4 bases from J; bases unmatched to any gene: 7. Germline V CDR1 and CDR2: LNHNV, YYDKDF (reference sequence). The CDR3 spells CATSGTRTSGGYEQYF. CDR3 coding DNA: TGTGCCACCAGCGGAACCCGGACTAGCGGGGGGTACGAGCAGTACTTC.

As DNA, the CDR3 is TGTGCCAGCAGTTACTTCGATGTCCAGCGGGGAACAGATACGCAGTATTTT. It codes for CASSYFDVQRGTDTQYF. The V and J genes are TRBV6-5 and TRBJ2-3; 7 nucleotides line up with TRBD2. The CDR3 covers 17 residues. The trim removed 1 base at V and 3 bases at J, leaving 10 bases unmatched. Germline V lookup: CDR1 MNHEY, CDR2 SVGAGI.

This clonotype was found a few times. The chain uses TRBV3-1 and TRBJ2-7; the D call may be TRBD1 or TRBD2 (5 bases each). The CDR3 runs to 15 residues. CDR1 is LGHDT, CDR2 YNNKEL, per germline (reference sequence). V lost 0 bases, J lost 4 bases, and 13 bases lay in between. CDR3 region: CASSQDLGTTYEQYF. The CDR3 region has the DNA TGTGCCAGCAGCCAAGATCTTGGGACCACATACGAGCAGTACTTC.

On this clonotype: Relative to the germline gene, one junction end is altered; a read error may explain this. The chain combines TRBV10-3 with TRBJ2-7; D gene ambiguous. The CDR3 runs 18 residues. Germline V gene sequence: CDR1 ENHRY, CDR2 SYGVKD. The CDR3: CPISVTEPEEYPTYEQYF. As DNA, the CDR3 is TGTCCCATCAGTGTCACGGAACCCGAAGAGTATCCTACCTACGAGCAGTACTTC.